Below, 26 T cell receptor beta chains from the same sample are listed, as sequenced in a study of blood T cells in healthy people across ages. A second PCR of roughly 7 to 11 cycles used a sample-barcoded 5' primer and a J-beta primer mix. Via MiXCR, TCRdb re-called the 5' RACE reads, giving one row per CDR3 protein. There are 1.8 million or so distinct CDR3 sequences in the sample; around 40% occur only once, and about 23% lies in the top ten. The sample comprised blood. The receptors derive from a human donor in good health.

Only a few counts were recorded for this clonotype. The chain links TRBV5-5 to TRBJ2-1; possible D gene TRBD2, 6 bases. Trimming took 3 bases from V and 8 from J, leaving 18 bases between them. Germline lookup yields CDR1 SGHKS and CDR2 YYEKEE (reference sequence). The CDR3 has 15 residues. CDR3 protein: CASSSTSFGFHEQFF. CDR3 nucleotides: TGTGCCAGCAGCTCGACTAGTTTTGGGTTTCATGAGCAGTTCTTC.

For this clonotype: The junction departs from germline at one end; a sequencing error may be responsible. The V gene is TRBV4-3, the J gene TRBJ2-5; TRBD2 might be the D (5 bases). This CDR3 comprises 13 residues. The V gene's germline CDR1 is LGHNA and CDR2 YSLEER. The CDR3 spells CVSSQDAGETQYF. CDR3 nucleotide sequence: TGCGTCAGCAGCCAAGATGCGGGAGAGACCCAGTACTTC.

This clonotype was recorded many times. CDR3 loop: CASSLGGGGYTF. CDR3 bases: TGTGCCAGCAGTTTGGGGGGTGGCGGCTACACCTTC. V and J are TRBV12-3 or TRBV12-4 and TRBJ1-2, with a weak D call TRBD1 (5 bases). Deletions cut 3 bases from V and 8 bases from J, with 10 bases between. This CDR3 contains 12 residues.

This clonotype came up a few times. This sequence joins TRBV9 and TRBJ2-5; D possibly matches TRBD1 or TRBD2 (5 bases each). Trimming left V 3 bases short and J 5 bases short, with 17 bases between. The CDR3 contains 15 residues. Germline CDR1 reads SGDLS; CDR2 reads YYNGEE. The CDR3 here is CASSDRDGSVETQYF. The CDR3 region has the DNA TGTGCCAGCAGCGACCGGGACGGATCAGTGGAGACCCAGTACTTC.

This chain connects TRBV19 to TRBJ1-2; perhaps TRBD1 as D (6 bases). This CDR3 has 14 residues. V was cut by 6 bases and J by 0 bases, with 11 bases left in between. The germline V gene has CDR1 LNHDA and CDR2 SQIVND (reference sequence). The CDR3 DNA sequence: TGTGCCAGTAGCCACAGGGCCGCTAACTATGGCTACACCTTC. Residues: CASSHRAANYGYTF.

This sequence joins TRBV12-3 or TRBV12-4 and TRBJ2-7; 9 nucleotides line up with TRBD1. The CDR3 is made up of 15 amino acids. V trimming: 6 bases; J trimming: 3 bases; junction bases outside the gene matches: 9. CDR3 loop: CASRETGGSFYEQYF. CDR3 coding DNA: TGTGCCAGCAGGGAGACAGGGGGATCCTTCTACGAGCAGTACTTC.

The chain is built from TRBV28 and TRBJ2-7; possible D gene TRBD2, 5 bases. The CDR3 extends over 16 amino acids. CDR1 is MDHEN, CDR2 SYDVKM, per germline. V lost 3 bases and J 7 bases, leaving 22 bases between the germline ends. CDR3 residues: CASSFRSVLDPGEQYF. CDR3 nucleotide sequence: TGTGCCAGCAGTTTTCGTTCGGTCCTTGACCCGGGGGAGCAGTACTTC.

The chain employs TRBV6-2 or TRBV6-3 and TRBJ2-1; TRBD2 matches 8 bases. There are 17 residues in the CDR3. In germline, CDR1 is MNHEY, CDR2 SVGEGT. Trimming removed 4 bases from V and 0 bases from J; junction bases left unmatched: 8. The CDR3 reads CASSLSGGYSSYNEQFF. CDR3 sequence (DNA): TGTGCCAGCAGTTTAAGCGGGGGTTATAGCTCCTACAATGAGCAGTTCTTC.

This clonotype was seen ten or more times. This chain joins TRBV6-5 and TRBJ2-1, with D tentatively TRBD1 (5 bases). Trimming took 0 bases from V and 9 from J, leaving 6 bases between them. This CDR3 spans 12 amino acids. Germline CDR1 reads MNHEY; CDR2 reads SVGAGI. The CDR3 protein is CASSYSQGEQFF. The CDR3 DNA follows: TGTGCCAGCAGTTACTCCCAGGGTGAGCAGTTCTTC.

Details on this clonotype: An end of the junction does not agree with germline; a read error may underlie this. The chain carries TRBV6-6 and TRBJ1-6; D perhaps matches TRBD1 (5 bases). The CDR3 has 15 amino acids. From germline, CDR1 is MNHNY and CDR2 SVGAGI (reference sequence). In DNA form, the CDR3 reads TGTGCCAGCAGTTATAGCAAAATAGGGGATTCACCCCGCCACTTT. As protein: CASSYSKIGDSPRHF.

The chain employs TRBV2 and TRBJ2-7, with 8 bases lining up with TRBD1. The last part of the DNA fits TRBJ2-5 better; the J call may be wrong. This CDR3 spans 14 amino acids. The germline gives CDR1 SNHLY, CDR2 FYNNEI. The CDR3 DNA follows: TGTGCCACCCTCGACAGGGGAGTGGAGGAGACCCAGTACTTC. This encodes CATLDRGVEETQYF.

The chain couples TRBV9 to TRBJ2-3; a weak D match, TRBD2 (5 bases). With 4 bases removed from V and 2 bases from J, the gap between germline ends came to 17 bases. From germline, CDR1 is SGDLS and CDR2 YYNGEE. This CDR3 has 16 amino acids. The CDR3 reads CASSSNQEDDTDTQYF. The DNA for the CDR3 is TGTGCCAGCAGCTCCAATCAGGAGGATGACACAGATACGCAGTATTTT.

This clonotype appeared a few times. This rearrangement joins TRBV12-3 or TRBV12-4 to TRBJ1-6, with D maybe TRBD1 (5 bases). V was trimmed by 3 bases and J by 7 bases, leaving 13 bases between them. The CDR3 has 15 amino acids. Written as DNA, the CDR3 is TGTGCCAGCAGTTTGTCTTTCGGGGGGAATTCACCCCTCCACTTT. It specifies CASSLSFGGNSPLHF.

The chain recombines TRBV6-1 with TRBJ2-3; 11 nucleotides align to TRBD2. Germline V gene sequence: CDR1 MNHNS, CDR2 SASEGT. With V trimmed by 6 bases and J by 7 bases, 15 bases remained unmatched. This CDR3 comprises 17 residues. As DNA, the CDR3 is TGTGCCAGCAGGGACGTAGCGGGGGGGCGGTCCCCCCATACGCAGTATTTT. Its protein is CASRDVAGGRSPHTQYF.

This clonotype was observed a few times. This chain connects TRBV7-3 to TRBJ2-1; 8 bases match TRBD2. The germline gives CDR1 SGHTA, CDR2 FQGTGA. V shed 3 bases, J shed 4 bases, and the junction held 8 bases outside the gene matches. The CDR3 is made up of 16 amino acids. The CDR3 DNA follows: TGTGCCAGCAGCTTTAGCGGGGCGGGCGAATACAATGAGCAGTTCTTC. This translates into CASSFSGAGEYNEQFF.

This clonotype occurred a few times. The V gene is TRBV27, the J gene TRBJ2-1; D uncertain. Germline CDR1 reads MNHEY; CDR2 reads SMNVEV (reference sequence). With 10 bases removed from V and 1 base from J, the gap between germline ends came to 14 bases. This CDR3 has 14 amino acids. CDR3 loop: CATLAGPSYNEQFF. Here the CDR3 DNA reads TGTGCCACCTTAGCTGGACCTTCCTACAATGAGCAGTTCTTC.

This clonotype turned up a few times. The V call is TRBV20-1, the J call TRBJ2-6, with unresolved D. The germline V gene has CDR1 DFQATT and CDR2 SNEGSKA (reference sequence). The CDR3 runs to 15 residues. V lost 2 bases to trimming and J lost 0 bases, with 8 bases between them. The CDR3 sequence: CSARWAYSGANVLTF. The CDR3 coding sequence is TGCAGTGCTAGATGGGCTTACTCTGGGGCCAACGTCCTGACTTTC.

The V and J genes are TRBV12-3 or TRBV12-4 and TRBJ1-1; D gene uncertain. The V end was cut by 1 base, the J end by 8 bases, with 11 bases between. The CDR3 loop spans 13 amino acids. The CDR3 DNA reads as TGTGCCAGCAGTTTAGAGGCCGGCCCAGAAGCTTTCTTT. Translated, it gives CASSLEAGPEAFF.

This chain connects TRBV20-1 to TRBJ1-1; no clear D. Germline V gene lookup returns CDR1 DFQATT and CDR2 SNEGSKA (reference sequence). V shed 5 bases and J shed 5 bases, with 21 bases lying between them. The CDR3 loop spans 15 amino acids. The CDR3 sequence is CSARTHQDPRTEAFF. For the CDR3, the DNA is TGCAGTGCTCGAACCCATCAGGACCCGAGGACTGAAGCTTTCTTT.

V usage is TRBV4-2 and J usage is TRBJ2-1; no clear D. V was shortened by 4 bases and J by 11 bases, with 24 bases between the two germline ends. CDR1 is LGHNA and CDR2 is YNFKEQ in the germline V gene. This CDR3 contains 16 residues. CDR3 sequence: CASSPESPPAIKKQFF. The CDR3 DNA sequence: TGTGCCAGCAGCCCGGAATCCCCCCCGGCGATAAAAAAGCAGTTCTTC.

CDR3 region: CASSQVNSPDTQYF. As DNA, the CDR3 is TGTGCCAGCAGCCAAGTTAATTCGCCAGATACGCAGTATTTT. The genes are TRBV3-1 and TRBJ2-3; no firm D call. This CDR3 is 14 amino acids long. CDR1 is LGHDT, CDR2 YNNKEL, per germline (reference sequence). V lost 1 base, J lost 4 bases, and 9 bases lay in between.

This clonotype was observed a handful of times. The rearrangement links TRBV10-3 to TRBJ1-1; the match to TRBD1 covers 7 bases. The ends lost 8 bases at V and 0 bases at J; junction bases unmatched: 3. The CDR3 sequence is 13 residues long. Germline V CDR1 and CDR2: ENHRY, SYGVKD. CDR3 in DNA: TGTGCCATCCTGGGACAGCTGAACACTGAAGCTTTCTTT. Encoded protein: CAILGQLNTEAFF.

The rearrangement links TRBV5-5 to TRBJ2-5; no definite D call. Trimming removed 0 bases from V and 4 bases from J, with 10 bases in between. Germline-derived CDR1 and CDR2 are SGHKS and YYEKEE (reference sequence). The length of the CDR3 is 14 residues. In DNA form, the CDR3 reads TGTGCCAGCAGCTTGGCCCCCCTGGGAGAGACCCAGTACTTC. It yields the protein CASSLAPLGETQYF.

Comment on this clonotype: A much larger clone lies one base from this, so it may be a read error. The genes are TRBV28 and TRBJ2-5; tentative D call: TRBD2 (5 bases). This CDR3 comprises 17 residues. Per the germline V gene, CDR1 is MDHEN and CDR2 is SYDVKM. CDR3 residues: CASSFRAEILYQGTQYF. The CDR3, as DNA: TGTGCCAGCAGTTTCCGAGCGGAGATCCTGTACCAAGGGACCCAGTACTTC. Complete variable domain (other parts from reference TRBV28 and TRBJ2-5): DVKVTQSSRYLVKRTGEKVFLECVQDMDHENMFWYRQDPGLGLRLIYFSYDVKMKEKGDIPEGYSVSREKKERFSLILESASTNQTSMYLCASSFRAEILYQGTQYFGPGTRLLVL.

V and J are TRBV20-1 and TRBJ1-1; no definite D call. The CDR3 loop spans 13 amino acids. Germline V lookup: CDR1 DFQATT, CDR2 SNEGSKA (reference sequence). V was pared by 0 bases and J by 3 bases, with 8 bases between. CDR3 residues: CSARETADTEAFF. Written as DNA, the CDR3 is TGCAGTGCTAGAGAGACGGCGGACACTGAAGCTTTCTTT.

V usage is TRBV29-1 and J usage is TRBJ1-3; D perhaps matches TRBD1 (5 bases). Per the germline V gene, CDR1 is SQVTM and CDR2 is ANQGSEA. Trimming removed 4 bases at V and 7 bases at J, with 14 bases between. CDR3 length: 13 residues. Here the CDR3 reads CSVADSVGNTIYF. The CDR3, as DNA: TGCAGCGTTGCTGACAGTGTTGGGAACACCATATATTTT.